The source of this T cell receptor (beta chain) is a study of HIV-infected patients and healthy controls. Study conclusions and caveats: HIV-infected patients shared fewer CDR3 sequences between individuals than healthy controls. Size-matched repertoire data failed to replicate the apparent Gini index recovery after therapy in HIV-infected patients. Compared with controls, mean Gini indices were significantly raised in HIV-infected repertoires, possibly indicating oligoclonality.

cDNA was made from about 500 ng RNA using alpha and beta constant primers. Alpha and beta chain libraries were made separately by chain-specific third strand synthesis with multiplexing indices. TCRdb reanalysed the 5' RACE reads using MiXCR and keeps one entry per CDR3 protein. This sample has 10,000 to 15,000 distinct CDR3 sequences, with 11% found just once. Germline CDR1 is MDHEN and CDR2 is SYDVKM. Trimming took 2 bases from V and 2 from J, leaving 10 bases between them. This CDR3 contains 14 residues. No cell fractionation was done, so the repertoire covers all unsorted peripheral blood T cells. This clonotype is medium-sized within its sample. As yet, its antigen is unknown.

The specimen was blood. This chain connects TRBV28 to TRBJ2-7; D remains ambiguous. The receptor was isolated from an adult in good health. The CDR3 here is CASSLEAAPYEQYF. The CDR3 DNA sequence: TGTGCCAGCAGTTTAGAGGCTGCCCCCTACGAGCAGTACTTC.